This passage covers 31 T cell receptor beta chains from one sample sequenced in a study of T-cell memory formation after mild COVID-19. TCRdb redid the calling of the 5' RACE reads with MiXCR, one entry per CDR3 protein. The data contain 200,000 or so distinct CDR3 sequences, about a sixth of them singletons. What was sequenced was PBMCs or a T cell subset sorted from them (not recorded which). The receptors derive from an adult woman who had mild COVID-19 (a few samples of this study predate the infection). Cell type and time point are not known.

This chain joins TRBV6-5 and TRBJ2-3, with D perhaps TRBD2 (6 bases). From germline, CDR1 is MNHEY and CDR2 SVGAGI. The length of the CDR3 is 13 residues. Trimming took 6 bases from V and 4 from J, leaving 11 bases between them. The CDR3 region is CASRAVAADTQYF. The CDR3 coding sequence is TGTGCCAGCAGAGCAGTAGCGGCAGATACGCAGTATTTT.

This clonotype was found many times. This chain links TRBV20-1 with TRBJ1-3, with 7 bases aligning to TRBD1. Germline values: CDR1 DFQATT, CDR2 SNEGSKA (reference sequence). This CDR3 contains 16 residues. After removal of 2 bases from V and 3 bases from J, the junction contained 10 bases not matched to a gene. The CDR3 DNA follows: TGCAGTGCTAGACACACTACCGGGACAGTTGGAAACACCATATATTTT. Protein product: CSARHTTGTVGNTIYF.

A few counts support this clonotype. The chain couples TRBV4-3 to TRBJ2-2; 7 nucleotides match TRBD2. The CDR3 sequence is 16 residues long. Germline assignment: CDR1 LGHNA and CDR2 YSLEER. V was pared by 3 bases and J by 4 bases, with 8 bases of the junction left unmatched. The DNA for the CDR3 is TGCGCCAGCAGCCATCTTCTTGAGCGGGGCACCGGGGAGCTGTTTTTT. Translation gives CASSHLLERGTGELFF.

CDR3 sequence reads: CASSFLGYNEQFF. The CDR3 DNA reads TGCGCCAGCAGCTTCCTGGGTTACAATGAGCAGTTCTTC. The V gene is TRBV5-1, the J gene TRBJ2-1; D gene ambiguous. The CDR3 is made up of 13 amino acids. In germline, CDR1 is SGHRS, CDR2 YFSETQ. Trimming left V 2 bases short and J 4 bases short, with 7 bases between.

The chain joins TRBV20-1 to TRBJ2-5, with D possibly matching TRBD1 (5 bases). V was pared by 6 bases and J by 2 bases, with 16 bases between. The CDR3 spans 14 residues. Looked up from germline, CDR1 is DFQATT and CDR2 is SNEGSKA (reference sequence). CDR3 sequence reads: CSASFKGIQETQYF. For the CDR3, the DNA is TGCAGTGCCTCTTTTAAGGGGATACAAGAGACCCAGTACTTC.

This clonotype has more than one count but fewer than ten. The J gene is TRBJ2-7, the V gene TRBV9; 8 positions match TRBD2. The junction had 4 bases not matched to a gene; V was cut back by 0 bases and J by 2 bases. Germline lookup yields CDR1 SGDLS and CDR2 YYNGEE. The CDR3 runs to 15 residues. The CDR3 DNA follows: TGTGCCAGCAGCGTAGAGGCGGGGGGTCCCTACGAGCAGTACTTC. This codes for CASSVEAGGPYEQYF.

CDR3 sequence: CASSLVGREQFF. For the CDR3, the DNA is TGTGCCAGCAGCTTAGTCGGGCGTGAGCAGTTCTTC. V and J are TRBV7-8 and TRBJ2-1; D is undetermined. There are 12 residues in the CDR3. V shed 1 base and J shed 9 bases, with 7 bases lying between them. CDR1 is SGHVS, CDR2 FQNEAQ, per germline.

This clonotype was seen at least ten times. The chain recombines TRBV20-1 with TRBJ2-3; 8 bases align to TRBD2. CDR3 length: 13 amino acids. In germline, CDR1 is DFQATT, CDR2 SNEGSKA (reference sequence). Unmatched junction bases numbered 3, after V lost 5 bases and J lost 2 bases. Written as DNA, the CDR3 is TGCAGTGCTGAGACTAGCGACACAGATACGCAGTATTTT. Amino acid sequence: CSAETSDTDTQYF.

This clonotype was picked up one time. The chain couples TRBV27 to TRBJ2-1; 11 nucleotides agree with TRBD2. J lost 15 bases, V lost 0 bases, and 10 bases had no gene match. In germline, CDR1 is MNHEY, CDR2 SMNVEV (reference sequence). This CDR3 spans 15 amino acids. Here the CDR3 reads CASSLSLLAGGLRFF. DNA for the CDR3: TGTGCCAGCAGTTTATCGTTGCTAGCGGGAGGCCTACGGTTCTTC.

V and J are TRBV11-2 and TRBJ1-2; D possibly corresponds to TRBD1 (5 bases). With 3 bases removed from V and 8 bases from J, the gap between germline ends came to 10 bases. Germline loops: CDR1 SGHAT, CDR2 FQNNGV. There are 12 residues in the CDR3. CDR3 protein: CASSLRRGGYTF. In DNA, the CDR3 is TGTGCCAGCAGCTTGAGGAGGGGAGGCTACACCTTC.

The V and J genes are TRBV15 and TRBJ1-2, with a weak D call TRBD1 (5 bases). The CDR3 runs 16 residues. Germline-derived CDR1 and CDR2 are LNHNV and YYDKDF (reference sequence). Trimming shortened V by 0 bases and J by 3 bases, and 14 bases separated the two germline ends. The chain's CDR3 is CATSRDMDGGDYGYTF. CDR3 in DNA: TGTGCCACCAGCAGAGATATGGACGGGGGTGACTATGGCTACACCTTC.

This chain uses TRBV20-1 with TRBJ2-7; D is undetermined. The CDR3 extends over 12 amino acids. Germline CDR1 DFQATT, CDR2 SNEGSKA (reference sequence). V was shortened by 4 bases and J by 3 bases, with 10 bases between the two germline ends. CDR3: CSANVLHYEQYF. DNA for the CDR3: TGCAGTGCTAATGTGCTTCACTACGAGCAGTACTTC.

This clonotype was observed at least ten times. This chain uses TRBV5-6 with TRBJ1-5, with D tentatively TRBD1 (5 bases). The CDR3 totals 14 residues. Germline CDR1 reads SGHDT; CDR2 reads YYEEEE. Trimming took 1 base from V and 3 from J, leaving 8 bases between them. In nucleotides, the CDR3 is TGTGCCAGCAGCTTGCAGGGTATCAATCAGCCCCAGCATTTT. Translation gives CASSLQGINQPQHF.

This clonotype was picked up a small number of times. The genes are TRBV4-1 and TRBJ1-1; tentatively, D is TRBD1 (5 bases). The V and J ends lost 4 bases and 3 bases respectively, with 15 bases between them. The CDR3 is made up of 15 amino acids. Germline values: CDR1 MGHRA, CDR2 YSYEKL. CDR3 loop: CASSRRRADDTEAFF. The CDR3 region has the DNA TGCGCCAGCAGCCGGCGCAGGGCGGATGACACTGAAGCTTTCTTT.

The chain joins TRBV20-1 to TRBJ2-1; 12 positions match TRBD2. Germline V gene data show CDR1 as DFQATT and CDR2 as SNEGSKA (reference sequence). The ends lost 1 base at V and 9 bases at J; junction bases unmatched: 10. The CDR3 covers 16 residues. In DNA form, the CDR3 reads TGCAGTGCTAGAGTCCAGCTAGCGGGAGGGTCCGGTGAGCAGTTCTTC. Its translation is CSARVQLAGGSGEQFF.

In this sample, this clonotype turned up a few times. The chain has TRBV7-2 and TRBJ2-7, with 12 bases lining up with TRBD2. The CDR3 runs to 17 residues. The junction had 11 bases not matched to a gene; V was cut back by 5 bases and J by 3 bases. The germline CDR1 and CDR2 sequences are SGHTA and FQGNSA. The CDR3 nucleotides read TGTGCCAGCAGCCCATGGAAGGAGACTAGCGGGAGCTACGAGCAGTACTTC. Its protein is CASSPWKETSGSYEQYF.

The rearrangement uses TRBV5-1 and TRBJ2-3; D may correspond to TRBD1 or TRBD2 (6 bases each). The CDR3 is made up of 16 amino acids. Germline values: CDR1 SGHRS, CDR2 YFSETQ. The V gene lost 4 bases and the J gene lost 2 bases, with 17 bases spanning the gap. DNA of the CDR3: TGCGCCAGCAGCGGATCCCCGGGGGCTTTCACAGATACGCAGTATTTT. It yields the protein CASSGSPGAFTDTQYF.

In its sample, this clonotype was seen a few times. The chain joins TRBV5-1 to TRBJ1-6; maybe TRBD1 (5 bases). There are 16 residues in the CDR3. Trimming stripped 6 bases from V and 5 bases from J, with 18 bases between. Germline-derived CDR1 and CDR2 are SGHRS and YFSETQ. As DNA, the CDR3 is TGCGCCAGCAAACATTCTTCGGGGACGGATAATTCACCCCTCCACTTT. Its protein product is CASKHSSGTDNSPLHF.

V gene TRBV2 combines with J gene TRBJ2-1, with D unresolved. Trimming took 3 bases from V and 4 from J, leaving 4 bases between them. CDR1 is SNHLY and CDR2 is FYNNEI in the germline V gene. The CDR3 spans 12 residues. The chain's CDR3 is CASSDWYNEQFF. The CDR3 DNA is TGTGCCAGCAGTGATTGGTACAATGAGCAGTTCTTC.

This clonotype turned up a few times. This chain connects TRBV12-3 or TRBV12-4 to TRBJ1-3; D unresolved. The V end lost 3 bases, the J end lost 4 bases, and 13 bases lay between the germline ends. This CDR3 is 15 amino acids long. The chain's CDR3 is CASSLLQGPGNTIYF. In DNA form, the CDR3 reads TGTGCCAGCAGTTTGTTACAAGGGCCGGGAAACACCATATATTTT.

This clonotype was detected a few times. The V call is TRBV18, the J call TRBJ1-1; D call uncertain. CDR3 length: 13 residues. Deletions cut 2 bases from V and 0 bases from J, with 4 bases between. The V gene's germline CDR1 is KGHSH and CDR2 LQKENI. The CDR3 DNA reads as TGTGCCAGCTCACCAGGGATGAACACTGAAGCTTTCTTT. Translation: CASSPGMNTEAFF.

The CDR3 sequence: CASSRGRKYEQYF. CDR3 nucleotide sequence: TGTGCCAGCAGCCGGGGCAGGAAGTACGAGCAGTACTTC. The chain couples TRBV7-3 to TRBJ2-7, with D possibly called TRBD1 or TRBD2 (5 bases each). The CDR3 is 13 amino acids. The germline V and J ends were trimmed by 5 bases and 4 bases, with 12 bases remaining between them. Germline V CDR1 and CDR2: SGHTA, FQGTGA.

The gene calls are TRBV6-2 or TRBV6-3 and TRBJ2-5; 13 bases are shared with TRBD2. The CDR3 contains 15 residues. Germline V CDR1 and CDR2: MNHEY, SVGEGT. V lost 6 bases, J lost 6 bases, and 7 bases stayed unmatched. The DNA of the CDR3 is TGTGCCAGCAGCATGACTAGCGGGAGGTCGAAGACCCAGTACTTC. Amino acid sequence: CASSMTSGRSKTQYF.

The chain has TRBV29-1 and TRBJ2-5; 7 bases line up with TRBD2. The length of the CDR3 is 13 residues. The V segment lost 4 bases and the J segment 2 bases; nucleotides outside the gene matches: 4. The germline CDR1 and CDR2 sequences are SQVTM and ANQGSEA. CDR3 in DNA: TGCAGCGTTGGCAGGCGGGGGCAAGAGACCCAGTACTTC. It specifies CSVGRRGQETQYF.

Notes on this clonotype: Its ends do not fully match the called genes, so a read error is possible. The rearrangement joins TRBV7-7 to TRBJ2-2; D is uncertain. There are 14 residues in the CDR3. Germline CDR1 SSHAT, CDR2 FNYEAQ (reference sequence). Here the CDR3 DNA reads TGTGCTAGCAGCCTGGAGTTGGACACCGGGGAGCTGTTTTTT. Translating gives CASSLELDTGELFF.

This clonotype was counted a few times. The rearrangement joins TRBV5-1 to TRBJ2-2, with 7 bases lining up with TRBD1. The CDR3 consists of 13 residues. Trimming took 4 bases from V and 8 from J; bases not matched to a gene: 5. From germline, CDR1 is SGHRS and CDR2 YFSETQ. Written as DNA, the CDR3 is TGCGCCAGCAGCAGGACAGGAGAGGGGGAGCTGTTTTTT. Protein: CASSRTGEGELFF.

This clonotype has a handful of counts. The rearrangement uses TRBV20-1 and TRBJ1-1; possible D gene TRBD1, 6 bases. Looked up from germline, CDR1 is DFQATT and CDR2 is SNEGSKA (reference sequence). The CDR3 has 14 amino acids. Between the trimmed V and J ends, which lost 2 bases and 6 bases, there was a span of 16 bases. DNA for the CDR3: TGCAGTGCTAGAACCGACAGGACCGGCGCTGAAGCTTTCTTT. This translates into CSARTDRTGAEAFF.

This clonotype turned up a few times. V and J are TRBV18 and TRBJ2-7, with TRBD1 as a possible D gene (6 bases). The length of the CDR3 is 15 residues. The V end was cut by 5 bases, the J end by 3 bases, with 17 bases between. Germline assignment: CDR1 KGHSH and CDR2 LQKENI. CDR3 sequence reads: CASSSSLTGFYEQYF. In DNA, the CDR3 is TGTGCCAGCTCATCCTCACTAACAGGGTTCTACGAGCAGTACTTC.

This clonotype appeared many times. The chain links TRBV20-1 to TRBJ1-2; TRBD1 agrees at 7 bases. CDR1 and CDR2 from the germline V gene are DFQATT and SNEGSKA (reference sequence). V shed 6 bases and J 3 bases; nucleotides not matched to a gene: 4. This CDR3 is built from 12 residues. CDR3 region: CSARQGDYGYTF. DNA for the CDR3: TGCAGTGCGAGACAGGGTGACTATGGCTACACCTTC.

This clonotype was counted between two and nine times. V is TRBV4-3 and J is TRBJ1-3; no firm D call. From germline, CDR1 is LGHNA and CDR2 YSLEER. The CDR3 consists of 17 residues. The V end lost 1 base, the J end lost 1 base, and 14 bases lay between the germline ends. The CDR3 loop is CASSQVKQTISGNTIYF. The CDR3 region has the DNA TGCGCCAGCAGCCAAGTGAAACAGACGATATCTGGAAACACCATATATTTT.

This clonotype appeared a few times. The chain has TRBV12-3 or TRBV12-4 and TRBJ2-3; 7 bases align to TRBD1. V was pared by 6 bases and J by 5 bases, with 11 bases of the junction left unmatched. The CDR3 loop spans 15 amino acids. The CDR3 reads CASSPYRGRKDTQYF. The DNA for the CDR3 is TGTGCCAGCAGCCCCTATAGGGGGCGAAAAGATACGCAGTATTTT.